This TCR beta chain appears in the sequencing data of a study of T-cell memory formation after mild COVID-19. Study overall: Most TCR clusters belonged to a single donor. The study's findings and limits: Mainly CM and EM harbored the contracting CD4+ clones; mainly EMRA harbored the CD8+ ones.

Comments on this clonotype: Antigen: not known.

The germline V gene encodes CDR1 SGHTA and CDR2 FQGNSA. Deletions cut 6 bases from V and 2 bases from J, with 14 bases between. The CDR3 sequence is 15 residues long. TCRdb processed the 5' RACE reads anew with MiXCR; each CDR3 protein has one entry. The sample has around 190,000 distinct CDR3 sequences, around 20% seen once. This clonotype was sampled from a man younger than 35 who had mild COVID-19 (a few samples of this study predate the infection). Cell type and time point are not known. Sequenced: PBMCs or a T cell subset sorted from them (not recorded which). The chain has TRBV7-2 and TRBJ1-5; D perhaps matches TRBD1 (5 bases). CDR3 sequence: CASRPGKAGNQPQHF. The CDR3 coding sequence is TGTGCCAGCAGGCCAGGGAAGGCCGGCAATCAGCCCCAGCATTTT.